A single sample is the source of the 24 T cell receptor beta chains below, sequenced in a study of shared clonotypes between healthy human individuals. Repertoires were generated with immunoSEQ multiplex PCR, while TCRdb's copy carries only in-frame clones and drops some. This table holds approximately 810,000 clones, approximately 92% found once. CD8 cells classed as naive were CD45RO-negative and positively selected for CCR7, excluding terminally differentiated effector memory CD45RA+ cells. The sequenced material came from naive CD8+ T cells sorted from blood. The source of these receptors is a man aged 25 to 40 in good health.

The genes are TRBV9 and TRBJ1-2; TRBD1 matches 8 bases. With 1 base clipped from V and 5 bases from J, the junction kept 10 bases outside the gene matches. Germline CDR1 and CDR2: SGDLS and YYNGEE. The CDR3 is 16 amino acids. The CDR3 DNA follows: TGTGCCAGCAGCGTATACACAGGGGGGATCAGTTATGGCTACACCTTC. It is translated as CASSVYTGGISYGYTF.

The CDR3 region is CASSSASASYNEQFF. In DNA form, the CDR3 reads TGTGCCAGCAGTTCAGCTAGCGCGTCCTACAATGAGCAGTTCTTC. The chain couples TRBV6-5 to TRBJ2-1; D is possibly TRBD2 (6 bases). The V and J ends lost 4 bases and 1 base respectively, with 11 bases between them. The CDR3 has 15 amino acids. Germline CDR1 MNHEY, CDR2 SVGAGI.

The V gene is TRBV6-6, the J gene TRBJ2-3; perhaps TRBD1 as D (5 bases). Trimming removed 4 bases from V and 2 bases from J, with 10 bases in between. Germline V gene lookup returns CDR1 MNHNY and CDR2 SVGAGI (reference sequence). The CDR3 contains 14 residues. The chain's CDR3 is CASSLQVSTDTQYF. The CDR3 coding sequence is TGTGCCAGCAGTTTACAGGTATCCACAGATACGCAGTATTTT.

V gene TRBV11-2 combines with J gene TRBJ2-7; TRBD1 or TRBD2 may be the D gene (5 bases each). V dropped 5 bases and J dropped 3 bases, with 11 bases sitting between them. Germline-derived CDR1 and CDR2 are SGHAT and FQNNGV. The CDR3 spans 13 residues. The CDR3 coding sequence is TGTGCCAGCAGCAGTGGGACCTACTACGAGCAGTACTTC. Encoded protein: CASSSGTYYEQYF.

J is TRBJ2-1 and V is TRBV7-9; 13 nucleotides line up with TRBD2. The CDR3 is made up of 16 amino acids. V trimming: 2 bases; J trimming: 7 bases; junction bases outside the gene matches: 5. CDR1 SEHNR and CDR2 FQNEAQ come from the germline V gene (reference sequence). Here the CDR3 DNA reads TGTGCCAGCAGCTTAACCGGACTAGCGGGAGAAAATGAGCAGTTCTTC. As protein: CASSLTGLAGENEQFF.

The J gene is TRBJ2-7, the V gene TRBV6-1, with TRBD2 matching 10 bases. Germline V gives CDR1 MNHNS, CDR2 SASEGT. CDR3 length: 12 residues. V shed 6 bases and J 5 bases; nucleotides not matched to a gene: 1. CDR3 bases: TGTGCCAGCAGGCTAGCGGGAGACGAGCAGTACTTC. Translation gives CASRLAGDEQYF.

This chain connects TRBV27 to TRBJ1-1; tentatively, D is TRBD1 (5 bases). The CDR3 contains 17 residues. CDR1 and CDR2 (germline): MNHEY, SMNVEV (reference sequence). The V gene lost 0 bases and the J gene lost 0 bases, with 14 bases spanning the gap. Written as DNA, the CDR3 is TGTGCCAGCAGTTTATCAGGATGGGGGGGACTGAACACTGAAGCTTTCTTT. Translated: CASSLSGWGGLNTEAFF.

The rearrangement links TRBV14 to TRBJ1-1; the D is unclear. Trimming shortened V by 0 bases and J by 0 bases, and 5 bases separated the two germline ends. CDR1 is SGHDN, CDR2 FVKESK, per germline. The CDR3 sequence is 14 residues long. CDR3 coding DNA: TGTGCCAGCAGCCAAGAGGAGATGAACACTGAAGCTTTCTTT. Its translation: CASSQEEMNTEAFF.

The chain joins TRBV11-3 to TRBJ2-7, with D unresolved. CDR3 size: 13 residues. Per germline, CDR1 SGHNT and CDR2 YENEEA. V was trimmed by 1 base and J by 2 bases, leaving 6 bases between them. The CDR3 region is CASSLAETYEQYF. DNA of the CDR3: TGTGCCAGCAGCTTAGCAGAAACCTACGAGCAGTACTTC.

V gene TRBV7-3 combines with J gene TRBJ2-1, with 9 bases fitting TRBD1. J gave up 5 bases and V 3 bases, and 8 bases lay outside the gene matches. This CDR3 is built from 16 residues. Germline V CDR1 and CDR2: SGHTA, FQGTGA. The DNA for the CDR3 is TGTGCCAGCAGCTTTCACTCGAGGACAGGGGACAATGAGCAGTTCTTC. Translated: CASSFHSRTGDNEQFF.

The CDR3 here is CASRTSVSYNEQFF. In nucleotides, the CDR3 is TGTGCCAGCAGGACTAGCGTCTCCTACAATGAGCAGTTCTTC. The rearrangement uses TRBV27 and TRBJ2-1, with TRBD2 matching 8 bases. Trimming at V came to 6 bases and at J to 0 bases, leaving 1 base not matched to a gene. This CDR3 comprises 14 residues. Per the germline V gene, CDR1 is MNHEY and CDR2 is SMNVEV (reference sequence).

The rearrangement joins TRBV27 to TRBJ2-5; the match to TRBD2 covers 11 bases. After removal of 6 bases from V and 2 bases from J, the junction contained 5 bases not matched to a gene. This CDR3 spans 15 amino acids. The V gene's germline CDR1 is MNHEY and CDR2 SMNVEV (reference sequence). In nucleotides, the CDR3 is TGTGCCAGCAGCAAGGGACTAGCGGTACAAGAGACCCAGTACTTC. Translated: CASSKGLAVQETQYF.

The chain recombines TRBV10-1 with TRBJ2-3; D remains unclear. The germline V gene has CDR1 WNHNN and CDR2 SYGVQD (reference sequence). CDR3 size: 14 residues. Trimming removed 0 bases from V and 6 bases from J, with 10 bases in between. CDR3 region: CASSESPRLDTQYF. CDR3 DNA: TGCGCCAGCAGTGAGTCGCCTAGATTGGATACGCAGTATTTT.

The V and J genes are TRBV7-9 and TRBJ2-7; 11 nucleotides align to TRBD1. The germline V gene encodes CDR1 SEHNR and CDR2 FQNEAQ (reference sequence). V was pared by 5 bases and J by 4 bases, with 7 bases of the junction left unmatched. The CDR3 has 15 residues. CDR3: CASSAGGTGGYEQYF. The DNA of the CDR3 is TGTGCCAGCAGCGCAGGCGGGACAGGGGGTTACGAGCAGTACTTC. The whole variable domain, filled in from reference TRBV7-9 and TRBJ2-7, reads DTGVSQNPRHKITKRGQNVTFRCDPISEHNRLYWYRQTLGQGPEFLTYFQNEAQLEKSRLLSDRFSAERPKGSFSTLEIQRTEQGDSAMYLCASSAGGTGGYEQYFGPGTRLTVT.

The chain employs TRBV2 and TRBJ1-3; 8 nucleotides match TRBD1. Trimming took 4 bases from V and 0 from J; bases not matched to a gene: 2. CDR1 and CDR2 from the germline V gene are SNHLY and FYNNEI. CDR3 length: 15 residues. This CDR3 is CASSGQGTSGNTIYF. The CDR3, as DNA: TGTGCCAGCAGTGGACAGGGGACCTCTGGAAACACCATATATTTT.

The chain is built from TRBV19 and TRBJ1-3, with no clear D. V was trimmed by 3 bases and J by 0 bases, leaving 15 bases between them. The CDR3 totals 17 residues. CDR1 and CDR2 (germline): LNHDA, SQIVND (reference sequence). The CDR3 here is CASSMGSAQYSGNTIYF. The CDR3 nucleotides read TGTGCCAGTAGTATGGGGAGTGCACAATACTCTGGAAACACCATATATTTT.

This chain uses TRBV7-8 with TRBJ2-3, with D tentatively TRBD2 (5 bases). The V gene's germline CDR1 is SGHVS and CDR2 FQNEAQ. The V gene lost 0 bases and the J gene lost 3 bases, with 10 bases spanning the gap. This CDR3 spans 15 amino acids. The CDR3 DNA sequence: TGTGCCAGCAGCTTAGCGGTCCTAGCAACAGATACGCAGTATTTT. The encoded protein is CASSLAVLATDTQYF. Based on the CDR3 plus reference TRBV7-8 and TRBJ2-3, the full variable domain is GAGVSQSPRYKVAKRGQDVALRCDPISGHVSLFWYQQALGQGPEFLTYFQNEAQLDKSGLPSDRFFAERPEGSVSTLKIQRTQQEDSAVYLCASSLAVLATDTQYFGPGTRLTVL.

J is TRBJ1-5 and V is TRBV28; 10 bases fit TRBD1. V trimming: 5 bases; J trimming: 4 bases; junction bases outside the gene matches: 8. The CDR3 extends over 16 amino acids. Per the germline V gene, CDR1 is MDHEN and CDR2 is SYDVKM. In DNA, the CDR3 is TGTGCCAGCAGTAGCCGCTGGACAGGGGGGAATCAGCCCCAGCATTTT. Translating it yields CASSSRWTGGNQPQHF.

The V gene is TRBV21-1, the J gene TRBJ2-1. TRBV21-1 is a known pseudogene. The CDR3 spans 17 residues. CDR3 loop: CASSFTSSQGCYNEQFF. The CDR3 DNA reads as TGTGCCAGCAGCTTTACTAGCTCTCAGGGGTGTTACAATGAGCAGTTCTTC.

This clone has only one observation. The chain has TRBV4-1 and TRBJ2-7, with 9 bases fitting TRBD2. The CDR3 length is 17 residues. In germline, CDR1 is MGHRA, CDR2 YSYEKL. V lost 0 bases and J lost 5; bases outside the gene matches: 11. The CDR3 bases are TGCGCCAGCAGCCAAGAATCCGAACCAGCGGGAGGAGACGAGCAGTACTTC. Its translation: CASSQESEPAGGDEQYF.

The chain has TRBV11-2 and TRBJ2-2, with D unclear. CDR1 is SGHAT and CDR2 is FQNNGV in the germline V gene. The CDR3 spans 11 residues. Trimming stripped 3 bases from V and 8 bases from J, with 4 bases between. The DNA of the CDR3 is TGTGCCAGCAGCTTGTGGGGGGAGCTGTTTTTT. It is translated as CASSLWGELFF. Combining the CDR3 with reference TRBV11-2 and TRBJ2-2 gives the whole variable domain EAGVAQSPRYKIIEKRQSVAFWCNPISGHATLYWYQQILGQGPKLLIQFQNNGVVDDSQLPKDRFSAERLKGVDSTLKIQPAKLEDSAVYLCASSLWGELFFGEGSRLTVL.

The chain joins TRBV4-1 to TRBJ1-1; 7 nucleotides align to TRBD1. Germline assignment: CDR1 MGHRA and CDR2 YSYEKL. The CDR3 has 14 amino acids. Germline trimming cut 4 bases from V and 7 bases from J; bases unmatched to any gene: 9. The CDR3 DNA is TGCGCCAGCAGCCTCTCGCCAACAGGGGTTGAAGCTTTCTTT. Its translation: CASSLSPTGVEAFF.

This chain links TRBV7-9 with TRBJ1-1; TRBD1 might be the D (6 bases). The germline V and J ends were trimmed by 0 bases and 4 bases, with 12 bases remaining between them. Per germline, CDR1 SEHNR and CDR2 FQNEAQ (reference sequence). This CDR3 has 15 residues. In nucleotides, the CDR3 is TGTGCCAGCAGCTTAGCGACGACAGGTTCCACTGAAGCTTTCTTT. Its translation: CASSLATTGSTEAFF.

In nucleotides, the CDR3 is TGTGCCAGCAGCTTATGGGGGCGACCGGAGACCCAGTACTTC. Amino acids: CASSLWGRPETQYF. The chain uses TRBV11-1 and TRBJ2-5; D possibly corresponds to TRBD1 (6 bases). Trimming left V 2 bases short and J 5 bases short, with 12 bases between. CDR1 and CDR2 from the germline V gene are SGHAT and FQDESV (reference sequence). This CDR3 is 14 amino acids long. The complete variable domain, with remaining parts taken from reference TRBV11-1 and TRBJ2-5, reads EAEVAQSPRYKITEKSQAVAFWCDPISGHATLYWYRQILGQGPELLVQFQDESVVDDSQLPKDRFSAERLKGVDSTLKIQPAELGDSAMYLCASSLWGRPETQYFGPGTRLLVL.